Sequencing of this T cell receptor beta chain was carried out in a study of shared clonotypes between healthy human individuals. CD45RO-negative cells were positively selected for CCR7, leaving out terminally differentiated effector memory CD45RA+ cells. The ends were cut back, 6 bases at V and 5 bases at J, with 20 bases in the middle. CDR3 size: 16 residues. The germline CDR1 and CDR2 sequences are SNHLY and FYNNEI. Deep-level assay runs were performed. Measured with immunoSEQ multiplex PCR; TCRdb has only the in-frame clones, and not every one. The sample includes about 2 million clones, about 95% of them seen just once.

The receptor was isolated from a man aged 18 to 35 in good health. The source material was naive CD8+ T cells sorted from blood. The J gene is TRBJ2-1, the V gene TRBV2; either TRBD1 or TRBD2 may supply D (5 bases each). As DNA, the CDR3 is TGTGCCAGCAGCCCGCCCGGGACCAAAGGGGACAATGAGCAGTTCTTC. Translated, it gives CASSPPGTKGDNEQFF. The variable domain in full, completed from reference TRBV2 and TRBJ2-1, reads EPEVTQTPSHQVTQMGQEVILRCVPISNHLYFYWYRQILGQKVEFLVSFYNNEISEKSEIFDDQFSVERPDGSNFTLKIRSTKLEDSAMYFCASSPPGTKGDNEQFFGPGTRLTVL.